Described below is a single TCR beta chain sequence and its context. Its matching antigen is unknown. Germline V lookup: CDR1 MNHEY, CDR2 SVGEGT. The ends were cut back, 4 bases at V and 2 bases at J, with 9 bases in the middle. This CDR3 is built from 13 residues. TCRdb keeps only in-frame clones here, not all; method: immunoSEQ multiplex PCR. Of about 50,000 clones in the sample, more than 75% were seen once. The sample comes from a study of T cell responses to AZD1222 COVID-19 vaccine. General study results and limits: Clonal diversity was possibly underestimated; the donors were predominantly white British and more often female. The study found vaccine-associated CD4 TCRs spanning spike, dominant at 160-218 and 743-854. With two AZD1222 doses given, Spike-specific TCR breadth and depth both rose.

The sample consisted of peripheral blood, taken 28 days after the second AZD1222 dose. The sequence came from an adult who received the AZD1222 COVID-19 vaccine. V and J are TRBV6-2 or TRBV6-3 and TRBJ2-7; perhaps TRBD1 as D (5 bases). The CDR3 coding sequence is TGTGCCAGCAGTTCCCAGGGAACCTACGAGCAGTACGTC. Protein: CASSSQGTYEQYV.